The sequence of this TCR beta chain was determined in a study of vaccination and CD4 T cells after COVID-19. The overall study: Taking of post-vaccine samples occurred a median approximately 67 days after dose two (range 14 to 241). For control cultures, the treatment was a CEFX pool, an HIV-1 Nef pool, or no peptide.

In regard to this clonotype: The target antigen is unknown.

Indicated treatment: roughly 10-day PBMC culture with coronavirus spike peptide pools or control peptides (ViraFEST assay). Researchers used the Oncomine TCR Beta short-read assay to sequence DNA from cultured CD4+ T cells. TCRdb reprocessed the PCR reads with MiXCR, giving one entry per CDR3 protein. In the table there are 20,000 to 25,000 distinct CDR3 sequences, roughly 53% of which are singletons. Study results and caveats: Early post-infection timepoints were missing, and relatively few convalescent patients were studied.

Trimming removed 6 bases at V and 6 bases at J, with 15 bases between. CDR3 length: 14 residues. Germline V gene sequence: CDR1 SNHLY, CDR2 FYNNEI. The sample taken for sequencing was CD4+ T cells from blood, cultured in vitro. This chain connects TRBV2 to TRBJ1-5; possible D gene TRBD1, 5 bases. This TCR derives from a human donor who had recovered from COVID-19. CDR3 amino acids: CASRAAWGSQPQHF. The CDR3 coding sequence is TGTGCCAGCAGAGCCGCCTGGGGGAGTCAGCCCCAGCATTTT.